The 25 T cell receptor beta chains presented below share a single source sample, sequenced in a study of tumor T cells in aggressive B-cell lymphoma. The method was immunoSEQ multiplex PCR; TCRdb's version includes in-frame clones alone and lacks a portion of them. The sample gives about 2,100 clones, approximately 86% of which show up once; roughly 21% is in the top ten. Sequenced input: tumor tissue. Receptor source: an adult with diffuse large B cell lymphoma.

This chain joins TRBV2 and TRBJ2-2; no firm D call. Germline lookup yields CDR1 SNHLY and CDR2 FYNNEI. Between the trimmed V and J ends, which lost 0 bases and 4 bases, there was a span of 9 bases. The CDR3 length is 15 residues. This CDR3 reads CASSEALLLTGELFF. The CDR3, as DNA: TGTGCCAGCAGTGAAGCGTTACTTCTCACCGGGGAGCTGTTTTTT.

This chain joins TRBV11-2 and TRBJ1-3; D may be TRBD1 (5 bases). This CDR3 is built from 16 residues. Trimming pared 4 bases from V and 0 bases from J, leaving 13 bases between. CDR1 is SGHAT and CDR2 is FQNNGV in the germline V gene. As DNA, the CDR3 is TGTGCCAGCAGCTCGATCGGGGGAAGCTCTGGAAACACCATATATTTT. This translates into CASSSIGGSSGNTIYF.

The chain couples TRBV9 to TRBJ2-1; 15 nucleotides align to TRBD2. The J segment lost 7 bases and the V segment lost 3 bases, leaving 5 bases of the junction unmatched. Per germline, CDR1 SGDLS and CDR2 YYNGEE. This CDR3 comprises 16 residues. The CDR3: CASSARTSGRGNEQFF. In DNA, the CDR3 is TGTGCCAGCAGCGCAAGGACTAGCGGGAGGGGAAATGAGCAGTTCTTC.

This clone ranks as hyperexpanded. This chain links TRBV10-3 with TRBJ1-1; D gene uncertain. Per the germline V gene, CDR1 is ENHRY and CDR2 is SYGVKD. V lost 6 bases and J 0 bases, leaving 5 bases between the germline ends. CDR3 length equals 12 residues. The CDR3 DNA sequence: TGTGCCATCAGCCCATTGAACACTGAAGCTTTCTTT. Translated: CAISPLNTEAFF.

With regard to this clone: A read error may account for a junction end that differs from germline. The chain joins TRBV11-3 to TRBJ2-5; the D gene is possibly TRBD2 (6 bases). The DNA end favors TRBJ2-7, so the J call may be wrong. The CDR3 spans 14 residues. CDR1 is SGHNT and CDR2 is YENEEA in the germline V gene. CDR3 amino acids: CASSPGGTSSEQYF. CDR3 DNA sequence: TGTGCCAGCAGCCCCGGAGGGACGTCCTCCGAGCAGTACTTC.

The rearrangement uses TRBV6-1 and TRBJ1-2; 9 bases map to TRBD1. After removal of 2 bases from V and 4 bases from J, the junction contained 5 bases not matched to a gene. The germline gives CDR1 MNHNS, CDR2 SASEGT. The CDR3 consists of 15 residues. CDR3 in DNA: TGTGCCAGCAGTGAATTCGGGACAGGGACCTATGGCTACACCTTC. This translates into CASSEFGTGTYGYTF.

The chain links TRBV7-3 to TRBJ2-1, with 9 bases fitting TRBD1. Germline values: CDR1 SGHTA, CDR2 FQGTGA. The CDR3 is 15 residues long. J lost 9 bases, V lost 4 bases, and 10 bases had no gene match. CDR3 sequence: CASSSGQGLTSEQFF. CDR3 bases: TGTGCCAGCAGCTCCGGACAGGGGCTCACAAGTGAGCAGTTCTTC.

The chain has TRBV2 and TRBJ2-1; maybe TRBD2 (6 bases). The V gene lost 3 bases and the J gene lost 3 bases, with 9 bases spanning the gap. In germline, CDR1 is SNHLY, CDR2 FYNNEI. This CDR3 comprises 14 residues. This chain's CDR3 is CASSEASDYNEQFF. For the CDR3, the DNA is TGTGCCAGCAGTGAGGCTAGCGACTACAATGAGCAGTTCTTC. Based on the CDR3 plus reference TRBV2 and TRBJ2-1, the full variable domain is EPEVTQTPSHQVTQMGQEVILRCVPISNHLYFYWYRQILGQKVEFLVSFYNNEISEKSEIFDDQFSVERPDGSNFTLKIRSTKLEDSAMYFCASSEASDYNEQFFGPGTRLTVL.

This chain joins TRBV5-1 and TRBJ2-1; D is perhaps TRBD2 (5 bases). This CDR3 is built from 13 residues. V was cut by 5 bases and J by 9 bases, with 15 bases left in between. Germline CDR1 reads SGHRS; CDR2 reads YFSETQ. CDR3 bases: TGCGCCAGCAGATCGAACGGACTGAGTGAGCAGTTCTTC. Translated, it gives CASRSNGLSEQFF.

This clone is a singleton in its sample. The CDR3 spells CASSITSGSYNEQFF. Written as DNA, the CDR3 is TGTGCCAGCAGCATCACTAGCGGGAGCTACAATGAGCAGTTCTTC. The chain links TRBV5-4 to TRBJ2-1, with 11 positions matching TRBD2. Trimming at V came to 4 bases and at J to 3 bases, leaving 3 bases not matched to a gene. Germline V gives CDR1 SGHNT, CDR2 YYREEE (reference sequence). The CDR3 totals 15 residues.

This chain uses TRBV5-4 with TRBJ2-1, with a weak D call TRBD2 (5 bases). The CDR3 totals 17 residues. The germline CDR1 and CDR2 sequences are SGHNT and YYREEE (reference sequence). Trimming pared 4 bases from V and 1 base from J, leaving 18 bases between. The CDR3 DNA follows: TGTGCCAGCAGCACCTTCAAAAGCGGTACATCCTACAATGAGCAGTTCTTC. Encoded protein: CASSTFKSGTSYNEQFF.

V and J are TRBV18 and TRBJ1-2; D gene uncertain. The ends were cut back, 5 bases at V and 3 bases at J, with 16 bases in the middle. The V gene's germline CDR1 is KGHSH and CDR2 LQKENI. CDR3 length: 15 amino acids. The CDR3 DNA sequence: TGTGCCAGCTCAGCCTCAGCGGGCGGTTACTATGGCTACACCTTC. Its translation: CASSASAGGYYGYTF.

The chain uses TRBV27 and TRBJ1-1, with D unclear. The V gene lost 5 bases and the J gene lost 0 bases, with 7 bases spanning the gap. The CDR3 covers 13 residues. CDR1 and CDR2 from the germline V gene are MNHEY and SMNVEV (reference sequence). Here the CDR3 reads CASSPVMNTEAFF. CDR3 coding DNA: TGTGCCAGCAGTCCGGTTATGAACACTGAAGCTTTCTTT.

The V and J genes are TRBV5-8 and TRBJ2-5; D gene unclear. V was cut by 1 base and J by 7 bases, with 11 bases left in between. The germline gives CDR1 SGHTS, CDR2 YDEGEE. The CDR3 length is 13 residues. DNA for the CDR3: TGTGCCAGCAGCTTGTCTAGATCGGGGACCCAGTACTTC. Translating gives CASSLSRSGTQYF.

The chain couples TRBV29-1 to TRBJ2-5; no firm D call. Germline V gives CDR1 SQVTM, CDR2 ANQGSEA. V was pared by 6 bases and J by 4 bases, with 9 bases between. The CDR3 spans 11 residues. In nucleotides, the CDR3 is TGCAGCGTCAATCTAGGAGAGACCCAGTACTTC. Translation: CSVNLGETQYF.

Written as DNA, the CDR3 is TGCGCCAGCAGCCCGGACAGGGGAAAACTGTTTTTT. Protein product: CASSPDRGKLFF. The chain has TRBV4-1 and TRBJ1-4; 9 bases fit TRBD1. The CDR3 extends over 12 amino acids. V was clipped by 4 bases and J by 10 bases; unmatched bases: 1. The germline CDR1 and CDR2 sequences are MGHRA and YSYEKL.

On this clone itself: Within the sample, other DNA sequences also encode this same CDR3. The chain recombines TRBV5-4 with TRBJ2-7, with 7 bases that match TRBD2. The V gene's germline CDR1 is SGHNT and CDR2 YYREEE (reference sequence). The CDR3 extends over 14 amino acids. The trim removed 0 bases at V and 2 bases at J, leaving 2 bases unmatched. CDR3 region: CASSLEAGAYEQYV. The CDR3, as DNA: TGTGCCAGCAGCTTGGAGGCGGGAGCCTACGAGCAGTACGTC.

The chain links TRBV7-2 to TRBJ2-3, with 7 nucleotides matching TRBD2. CDR3 size: 16 residues. Germline V lookup: CDR1 SGHTA, CDR2 FQGNSA. The V gene end was trimmed by 3 bases and the J gene end by 3 bases; junction bases not matched to a gene: 9. The CDR3 DNA reads as TGTGCCAGCAGCTTCGGACTAGTGGGTTGGACAGATACGCAGTATTTT. It yields the protein CASSFGLVGWTDTQYF.

The V gene is TRBV7-9, the J gene TRBJ1-2, with D unclear. V dropped 3 bases and J dropped 2 bases, with 7 bases sitting between them. Germline CDR1 and CDR2: SEHNR and FQNEAQ (reference sequence). This CDR3 region has 13 residues. The CDR3 nucleotides read TGTGCCAGCAGCTTTGGGCAGAACTATGGCTACACCTTC. It codes for CASSFGQNYGYTF.

The rearrangement uses TRBV27 and TRBJ2-7; 8 nucleotides line up with TRBD1. Unmatched junction bases numbered 11, after V lost 4 bases and J lost 6 bases. The CDR3 contains 15 residues. Looked up from germline, CDR1 is MNHEY and CDR2 is SMNVEV (reference sequence). The CDR3 spells CASSSPGTGFTEQYF. The CDR3 DNA reads TGTGCCAGCAGTTCCCCCGGGACAGGATTCACCGAGCAGTACTTC.

This rearrangement joins TRBV1 to TRBJ2-6; TRBD1, the table's D call, lacks a check against the DNA. TRBV1 is shown as a pseudogene. This CDR3 is 18 amino acids long. CDR3 loop: CTSRVNGCAQSRANVLTF. CDR3 nucleotide sequence: TGCACCAGCAGGGTCAATGGTTGTGCACAAAGTCGGGCCAACGTCCTGACTTTC.

To note about this clone: Other DNA sequences within the sample encode an identical CDR3. The V and J genes are TRBV1 and TRBJ2-3; the table names TRBD2, a call not compared with the DNA. TRBV1 is listed as a pseudogene. The CDR3 consists of 17 residues. Here the CDR3 DNA reads TGCACCAGCAGTACTAGCGGGAGCGATACTAGCACAGATACGCAGTATTTT. Its translation: CTSSTSGSDTSTDTQYF.

This clone was found a few times. V is TRBV2 and J is TRBJ2-1; unclear D gene. V lost 6 bases and J lost 8, with 11 bases in between. This CDR3 has 12 amino acids. Per the germline V gene, CDR1 is SNHLY and CDR2 is FYNNEI. CDR3 in amino acids: CASSSVGHEQFF. The CDR3, as DNA: TGTGCCAGCAGCTCAGTTGGTCATGAGCAGTTCTTC.

This chain uses TRBV13 with TRBJ2-5, with D perhaps matching TRBD2 (5 bases). The V end was cut by 2 bases, the J end by 5 bases, with 18 bases between. From germline, CDR1 is PRHDT and CDR2 FYEKMQ (reference sequence). This CDR3 has 16 amino acids. For the CDR3, the DNA is TGTGCCAGCAGCTTATATAAGGGAGACAACCGGGAGACCCAGTACTTC. Residues: CASSLYKGDNRETQYF.

This clone was recorded a few times. The rearrangement uses TRBV11-2 and TRBJ2-1, with 9 bases fitting TRBD2. The junction had 6 bases not matched to a gene; V was cut back by 8 bases and J by 4 bases. The CDR3 runs 14 residues. Germline V gene sequence: CDR1 SGHAT, CDR2 FQNNGV. The CDR3 DNA reads TGTGCCAGCGGACCCACTAGCGGGTACAATGAGCAGTTCTTC. Translating gives CASGPTSGYNEQFF.